This paragraph reports one TCR beta chain. The entry originates in a study of shared clonotypes between healthy human individuals. The authors split each subset's genomic DNA evenly across several immunoSEQ plates. Sequencing was performed with immunoSEQ multiplex PCR; in TCRdb, only in-frame clones are kept and a portion is missing. This table has under 650,000 clones, 90% to 96% appearing once. The CDR3 totals 17 residues. Germline-derived CDR1 and CDR2 are SEHNR and FQNEAQ (reference sequence). With V trimmed by 5 bases and J by 0 bases, 11 bases remained unmatched. This clonotype originated in a woman aged 25 to 39 in good health. Sequenced input: naive CD4+ T cells sorted from blood. Specified subset: CD45RA+ positively selected. V usage is TRBV7-9 and J usage is TRBJ1-1, with TRBD1 matching 8 bases. As DNA, the CDR3 is TGTGCCAGCAGCGGTACAGGGGGGGACTCTATGAACACTGAAGCTTTCTTT. This gives the protein CASSGTGGDSMNTEAFF.